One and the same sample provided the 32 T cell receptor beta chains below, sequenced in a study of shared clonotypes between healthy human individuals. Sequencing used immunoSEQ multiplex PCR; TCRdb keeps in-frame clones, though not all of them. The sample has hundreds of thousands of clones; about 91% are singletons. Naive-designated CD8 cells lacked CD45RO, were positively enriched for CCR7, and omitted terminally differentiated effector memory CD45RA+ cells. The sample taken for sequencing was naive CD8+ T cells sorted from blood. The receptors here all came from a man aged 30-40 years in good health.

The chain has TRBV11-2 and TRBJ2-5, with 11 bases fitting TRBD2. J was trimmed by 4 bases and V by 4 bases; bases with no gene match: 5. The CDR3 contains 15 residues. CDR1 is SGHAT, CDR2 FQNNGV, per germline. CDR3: CASSSLAGDGETQYF. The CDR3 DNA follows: TGTGCCAGCAGCTCACTAGCGGGAGATGGAGAGACCCAGTACTTC.

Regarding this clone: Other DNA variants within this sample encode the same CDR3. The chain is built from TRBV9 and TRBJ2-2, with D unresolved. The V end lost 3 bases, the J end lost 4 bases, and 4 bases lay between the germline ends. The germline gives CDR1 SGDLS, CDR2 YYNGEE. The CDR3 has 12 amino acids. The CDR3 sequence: CASSDLTGELFF. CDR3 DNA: TGTGCCAGCAGCGACCTCACCGGGGAGCTGTTTTTT.

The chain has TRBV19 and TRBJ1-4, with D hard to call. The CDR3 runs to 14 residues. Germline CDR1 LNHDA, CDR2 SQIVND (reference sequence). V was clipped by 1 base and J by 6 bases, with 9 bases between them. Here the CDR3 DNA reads TGTGCCAGTAGTATAGCCCGGTGGGATGAAAAACTGTTTTTT. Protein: CASSIARWDEKLFF.

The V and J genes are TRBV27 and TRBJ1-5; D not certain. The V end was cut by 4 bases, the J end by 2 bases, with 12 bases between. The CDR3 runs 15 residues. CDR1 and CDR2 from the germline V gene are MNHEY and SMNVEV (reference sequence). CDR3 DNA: TGTGCCAGCAGTTCACAGCCGTCGGGCAATCAGCCCCAGCATTTT. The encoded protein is CASSSQPSGNQPQHF.

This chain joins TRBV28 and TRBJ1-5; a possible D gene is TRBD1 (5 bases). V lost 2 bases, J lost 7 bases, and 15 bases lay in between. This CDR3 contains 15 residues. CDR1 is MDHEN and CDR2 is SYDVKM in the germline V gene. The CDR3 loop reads CASSLGDGVRQPQHF. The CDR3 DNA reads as TGTGCCAGCAGTTTAGGGGACGGGGTAAGGCAGCCCCAGCATTTT. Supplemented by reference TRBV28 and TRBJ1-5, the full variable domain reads DVKVTQSSRYLVKRTGEKVFLECVQDMDHENMFWYRQDPGLGLRLIYFSYDVKMKEKGDIPEGYSVSREKKERFSLILESASTNQTSMYLCASSLGDGVRQPQHFGDGTRLSIL.

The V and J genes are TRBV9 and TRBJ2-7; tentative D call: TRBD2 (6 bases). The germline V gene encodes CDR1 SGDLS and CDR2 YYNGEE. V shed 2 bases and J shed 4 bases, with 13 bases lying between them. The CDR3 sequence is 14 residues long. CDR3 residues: CASSVGGNRYEQYF. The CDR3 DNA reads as TGTGCCAGCAGCGTTGGCGGGAACCGATACGAGCAGTACTTC.

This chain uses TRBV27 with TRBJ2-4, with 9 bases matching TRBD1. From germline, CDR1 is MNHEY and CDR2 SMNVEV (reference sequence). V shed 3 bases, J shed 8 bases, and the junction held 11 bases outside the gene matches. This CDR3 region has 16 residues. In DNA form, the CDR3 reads TGTGCCAGCAGTTTGGTACGCGGGACAGGGCGGGACATTCAGTACTTC. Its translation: CASSLVRGTGRDIQYF.

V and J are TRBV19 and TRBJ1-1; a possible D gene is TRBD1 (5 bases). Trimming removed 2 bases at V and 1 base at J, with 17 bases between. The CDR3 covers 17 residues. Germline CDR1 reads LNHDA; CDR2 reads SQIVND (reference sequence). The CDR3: CASSIRGSAPQNTEAFF. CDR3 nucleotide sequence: TGTGCCAGTAGTATACGGGGCAGCGCTCCTCAGAACACTGAAGCTTTCTTT.

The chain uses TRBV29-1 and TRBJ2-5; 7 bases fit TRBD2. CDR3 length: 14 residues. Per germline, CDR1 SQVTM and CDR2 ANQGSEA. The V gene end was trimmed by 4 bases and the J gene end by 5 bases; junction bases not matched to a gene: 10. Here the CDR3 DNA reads TGCAGCGTTGGGGATGGGCAGGGAGGGGAGACCCAGTACTTC. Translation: CSVGDGQGGETQYF.

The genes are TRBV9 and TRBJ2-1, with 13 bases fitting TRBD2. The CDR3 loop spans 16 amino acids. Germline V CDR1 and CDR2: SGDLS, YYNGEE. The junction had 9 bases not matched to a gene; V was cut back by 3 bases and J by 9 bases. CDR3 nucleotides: TGTGCCAGCAGCGGGACCGGGACTAGCGGGATTCTTGAGCAGTTCTTC. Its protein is CASSGTGTSGILEQFF.

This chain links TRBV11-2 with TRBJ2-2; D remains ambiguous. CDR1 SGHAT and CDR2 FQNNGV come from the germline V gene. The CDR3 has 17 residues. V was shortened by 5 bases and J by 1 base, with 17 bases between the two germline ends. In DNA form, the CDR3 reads TGTGCCAGCAGCCTGCAGATAAGGGCATTGAACACCGGGGAGCTGTTTTTT. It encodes CASSLQIRALNTGELFF. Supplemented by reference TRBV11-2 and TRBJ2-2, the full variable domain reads EAGVAQSPRYKIIEKRQSVAFWCNPISGHATLYWYQQILGQGPKLLIQFQNNGVVDDSQLPKDRFSAERLKGVDSTLKIQPAKLEDSAVYLCASSLQIRALNTGELFFGEGSRLTVL.

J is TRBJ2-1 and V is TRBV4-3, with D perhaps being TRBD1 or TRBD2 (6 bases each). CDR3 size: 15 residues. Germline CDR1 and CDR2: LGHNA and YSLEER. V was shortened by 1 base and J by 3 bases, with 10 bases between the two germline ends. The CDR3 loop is CASSQVGGLYNEQFF. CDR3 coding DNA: TGCGCCAGCAGCCAAGTAGGGGGGCTCTACAATGAGCAGTTCTTC.

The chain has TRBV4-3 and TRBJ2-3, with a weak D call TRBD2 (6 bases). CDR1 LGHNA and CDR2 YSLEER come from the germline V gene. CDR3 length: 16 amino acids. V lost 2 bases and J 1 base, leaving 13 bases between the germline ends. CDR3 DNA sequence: TGCGCCAGCAGCCAAACCTTAGCGGAGGGCACAGATACGCAGTATTTT. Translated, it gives CASSQTLAEGTDTQYF.

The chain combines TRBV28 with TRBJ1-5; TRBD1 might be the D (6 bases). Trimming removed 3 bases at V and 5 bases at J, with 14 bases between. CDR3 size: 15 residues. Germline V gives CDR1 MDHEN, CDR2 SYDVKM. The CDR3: CASSLVRGSYQPQHF. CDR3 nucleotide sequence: TGTGCCAGCAGTTTGGTCAGGGGATCTTATCAGCCCCAGCATTTT.

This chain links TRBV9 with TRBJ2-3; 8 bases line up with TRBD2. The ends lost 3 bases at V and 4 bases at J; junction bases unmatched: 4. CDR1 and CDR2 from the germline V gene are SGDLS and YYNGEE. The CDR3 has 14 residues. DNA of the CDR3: TGTGCCAGCAGCGCAAGCGGGAGCTCAGATACGCAGTATTTT. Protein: CASSASGSSDTQYF.

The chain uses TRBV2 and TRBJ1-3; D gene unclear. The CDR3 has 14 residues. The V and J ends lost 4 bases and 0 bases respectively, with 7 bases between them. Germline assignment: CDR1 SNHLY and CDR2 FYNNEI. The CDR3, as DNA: TGTGCCAGCAGTGCAGGATTCTCTGGAAACACCATATATTTT. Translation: CASSAGFSGNTIYF.

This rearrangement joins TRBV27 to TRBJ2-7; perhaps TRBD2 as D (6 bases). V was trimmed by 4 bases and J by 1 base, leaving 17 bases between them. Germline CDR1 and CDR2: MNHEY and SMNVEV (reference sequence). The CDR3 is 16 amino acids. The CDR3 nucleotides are TGTGCCAGCAGTTCCCTGCGGGGCCGATTATCCTACGAGCAGTACTTC. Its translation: CASSSLRGRLSYEQYF.

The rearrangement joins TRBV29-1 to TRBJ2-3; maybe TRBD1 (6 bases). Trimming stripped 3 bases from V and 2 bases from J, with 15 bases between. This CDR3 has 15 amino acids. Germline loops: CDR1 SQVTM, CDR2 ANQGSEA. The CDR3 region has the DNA TGCAGCGTTGACGTTACAGGGTCCTACACAGATACGCAGTATTTT. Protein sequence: CSVDVTGSYTDTQYF.

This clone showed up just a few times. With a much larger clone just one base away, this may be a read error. In nucleotides, the CDR3 is TGTGCCAGCAGTTTCTCCTACGAGCAGTACTTC. As protein: CASSFSYEQYF. The genes are TRBV27 and TRBJ2-7; D remains unclear. Germline V gene sequence: CDR1 MNHEY, CDR2 SMNVEV (reference sequence). V was pared by 3 bases and J by 0 bases, with 0 bases between. The CDR3 is 11 residues long.

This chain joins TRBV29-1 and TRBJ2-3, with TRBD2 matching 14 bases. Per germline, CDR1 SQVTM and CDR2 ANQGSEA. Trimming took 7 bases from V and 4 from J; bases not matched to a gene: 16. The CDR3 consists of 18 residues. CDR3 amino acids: CSAMGTSGTSGSADTQYF. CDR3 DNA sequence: TGCAGCGCCATGGGTACAAGCGGGACTAGCGGGAGCGCAGATACGCAGTATTTT.

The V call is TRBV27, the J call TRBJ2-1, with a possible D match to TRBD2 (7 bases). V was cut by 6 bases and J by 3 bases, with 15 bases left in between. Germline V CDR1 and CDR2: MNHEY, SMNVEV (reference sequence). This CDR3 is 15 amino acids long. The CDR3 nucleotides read TGTGCCAGCAGCTACCTAGCGGACAGCTACAATGAGCAGTTCTTC. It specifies CASSYLADSYNEQFF.

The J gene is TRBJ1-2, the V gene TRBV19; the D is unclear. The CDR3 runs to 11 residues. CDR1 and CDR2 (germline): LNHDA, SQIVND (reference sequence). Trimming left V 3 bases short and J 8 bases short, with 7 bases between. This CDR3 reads CASSILGGYTF. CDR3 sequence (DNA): TGTGCCAGTAGTATCCTCGGGGGCTACACCTTC.

In DNA form, the CDR3 reads TGTGCCAGCAGCTTAACAGGGGGCGGGGAGCTGTTTTTT. Amino acid sequence: CASSLTGGGELFF. The chain carries TRBV6-5 and TRBJ2-2; 8 bases line up with TRBD1. The CDR3 has 13 amino acids. V shed 6 bases, J shed 7 bases, and the junction held 4 bases outside the gene matches. The germline CDR1 and CDR2 sequences are MNHEY and SVGAGI.

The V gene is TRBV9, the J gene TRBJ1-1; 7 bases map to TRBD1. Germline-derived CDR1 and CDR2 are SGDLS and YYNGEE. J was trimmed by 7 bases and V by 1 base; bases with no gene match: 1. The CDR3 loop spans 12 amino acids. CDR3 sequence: CASSVRTGEAFF. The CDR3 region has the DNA TGTGCCAGCAGCGTAAGGACAGGTGAAGCTTTCTTT.

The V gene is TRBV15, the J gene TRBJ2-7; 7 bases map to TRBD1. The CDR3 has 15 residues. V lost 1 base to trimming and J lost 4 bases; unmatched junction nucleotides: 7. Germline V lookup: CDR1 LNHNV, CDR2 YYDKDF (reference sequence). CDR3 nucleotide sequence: TGTGCCACCAGCAGAGGACAGGGCAATAGGTACGAGCAGTACTTC. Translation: CATSRGQGNRYEQYF.

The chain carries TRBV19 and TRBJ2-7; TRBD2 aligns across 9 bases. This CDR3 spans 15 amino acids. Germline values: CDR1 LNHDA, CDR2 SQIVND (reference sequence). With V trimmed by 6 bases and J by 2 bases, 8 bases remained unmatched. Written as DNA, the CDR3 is TGTGCCAGTAGCGGTAGCGGGAGTGCGACCTACGAGCAGTACTTC. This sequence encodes CASSGSGSATYEQYF. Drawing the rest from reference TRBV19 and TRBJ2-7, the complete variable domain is DGGITQSPKYLFRKEGQNVTLSCEQNLNHDAMYWYRQDPGQGLRLIYYSQIVNDFQKGDIAEGYSVSREKKESFPLTVTSAQKNPTAFYLCASSGSGSATYEQYFGPGTRLTVT.

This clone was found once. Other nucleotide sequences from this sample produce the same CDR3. The CDR3 DNA sequence: TGTGCCAGCAGCCTTGGCGGTGATGAGCAGTTCTTC. The encoded protein is CASSLGGDEQFF. This rearrangement joins TRBV7-9 to TRBJ2-1, with unresolved D. Per the germline V gene, CDR1 is SEHNR and CDR2 is FQNEAQ (reference sequence). V was trimmed by 5 bases and J by 8 bases, leaving 10 bases between them. CDR3 length: 12 amino acids.

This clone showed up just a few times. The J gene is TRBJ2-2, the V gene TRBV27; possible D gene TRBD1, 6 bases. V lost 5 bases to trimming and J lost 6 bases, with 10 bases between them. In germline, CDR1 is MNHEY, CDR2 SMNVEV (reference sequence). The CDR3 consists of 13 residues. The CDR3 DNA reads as TGTGCCAGCAGTCAGGGGATCTCCGGGGAGCTGTTTTTT. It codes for CASSQGISGELFF.

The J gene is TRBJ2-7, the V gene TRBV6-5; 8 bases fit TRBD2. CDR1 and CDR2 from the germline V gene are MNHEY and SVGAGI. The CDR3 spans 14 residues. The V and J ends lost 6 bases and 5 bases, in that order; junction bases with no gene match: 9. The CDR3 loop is CASSLGLATDEQYF. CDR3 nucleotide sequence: TGTGCCAGCAGCCTAGGACTAGCCACAGACGAGCAGTACTTC.

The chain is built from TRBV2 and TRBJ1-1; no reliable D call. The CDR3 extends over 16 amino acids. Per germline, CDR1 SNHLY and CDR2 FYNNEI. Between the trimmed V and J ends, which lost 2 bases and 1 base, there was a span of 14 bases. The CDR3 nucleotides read TGTGCCAGCAGTGAAAGCGTCCTCTCAGGGAACACTGAAGCTTTCTTT. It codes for CASSESVLSGNTEAFF.

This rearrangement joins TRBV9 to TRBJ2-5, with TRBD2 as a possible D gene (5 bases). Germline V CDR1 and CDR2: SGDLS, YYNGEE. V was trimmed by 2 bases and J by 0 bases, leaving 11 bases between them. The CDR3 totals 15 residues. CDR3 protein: CASSVLDSYQETQYF. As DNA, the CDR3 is TGTGCCAGCAGCGTCTTGGACTCGTACCAAGAGACCCAGTACTTC.

CDR3 coding DNA: TGTGCCAGTAGTGCGGGACTAGCCTATGAGCAGTTCTTC. Translated, it gives CASSAGLAYEQFF. The rearrangement uses TRBV19 and TRBJ2-1, with TRBD2 matching over 9 bases. This CDR3 has 13 residues. CDR1 LNHDA and CDR2 SQIVND come from the germline V gene (reference sequence). Unmatched junction bases numbered 4, after V lost 5 bases and J lost 8 bases.